This TCR beta chain is drawn from a study of T-cell memory formation after mild COVID-19. This CDR3 spans 16 amino acids. From germline, CDR1 is ENHRY and CDR2 SYGVKD. V lost 6 bases and J 5 bases, leaving 19 bases between the germline ends. One entry per CDR3 protein, called by TCRdb with MiXCR from the 5' RACE reads. The top ten hold more than 20% of the sample, which has around 200,000 distinct CDR3 sequences, about 22% seen once. This clonotype occurred a few times. The material sequenced was PBMCs or a T cell subset sorted from them (not recorded which). The rearrangement joins TRBV10-3 to TRBJ2-2; D possibly corresponds to TRBD1 (6 bases). The sequence came from an adult woman who had mild COVID-19 (a few samples of this study predate the infection). Cell type and time point are not known. CDR3 residues: CAIRGQGGPGTGELFF. CDR3 bases: TGTGCCATCAGGGGCCAAGGGGGACCCGGGACCGGGGAGCTGTTTTTT.